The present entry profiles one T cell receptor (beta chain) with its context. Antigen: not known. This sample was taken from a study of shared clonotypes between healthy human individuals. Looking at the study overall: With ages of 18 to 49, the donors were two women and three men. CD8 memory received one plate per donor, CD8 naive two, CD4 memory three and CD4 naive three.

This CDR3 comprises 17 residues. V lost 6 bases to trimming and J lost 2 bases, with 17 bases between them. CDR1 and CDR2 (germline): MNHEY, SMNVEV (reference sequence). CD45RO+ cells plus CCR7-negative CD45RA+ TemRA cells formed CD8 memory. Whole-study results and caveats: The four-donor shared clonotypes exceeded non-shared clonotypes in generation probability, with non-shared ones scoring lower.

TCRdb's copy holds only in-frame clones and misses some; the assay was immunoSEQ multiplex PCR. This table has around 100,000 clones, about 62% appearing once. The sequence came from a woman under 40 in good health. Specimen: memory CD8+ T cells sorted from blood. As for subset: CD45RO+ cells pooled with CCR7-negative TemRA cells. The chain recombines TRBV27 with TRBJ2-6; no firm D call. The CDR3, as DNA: TGTGCCAGCAGCTTGAGCAGACCTCAGCCTGGGGCCAACGTCCTGACTTTC. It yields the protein CASSLSRPQPGANVLTF.